This T cell receptor (beta chain) stems from a study of vaccination and CD4 T cells after COVID-19. Study-level information: Convalescent patients had positive nasal swab PCR results for SARS-CoV-2. Disease was mild in roughly nine and severe in one. There were two doses of either BNT162b2 or mRNA-1273 vaccine given to participants. Each post-COVID sample was drawn after diagnosis, and the median interval was approximately 100 days (range 35 to 161). Post-vaccine specimens were obtained a median about 73 days after dose two (range 14 to 241).

Trimming at V came to 0 bases and at J to 5 bases, leaving 10 bases not matched to a gene. The CDR3 spans 16 residues. Per the germline V gene, CDR1 is DFQATT and CDR2 is SNEGSKA (reference sequence). Time point reported: late sampling 161 to 241 days after vaccination in a few convalescent patients. TCRdb used MiXCR to reprocess the PCR reads, holding one entry per CDR3 protein. Here the sample spans roughly 31,000 distinct CDR3 sequences, about 47% being singletons. The sequence derives from a human donor who had recovered from COVID-19. The sequencing used CD4+ T cells from blood, collected about 7 months after SARS-CoV-2 vaccination. This rearrangement joins TRBV20-1 to TRBJ2-5; 9 bases line up with TRBD2. The CDR3 DNA sequence: TGCAGTGCTAGAGATAGTGCGGGAGGGGGGCCCGAGACCCAGTACTTC. It is translated as CSARDSAGGGPETQYF.